Sequencing of this TCR beta chain was carried out in a study of blood T cell repertoires in COVID-19. Study overall: Acute and convalescent COVID-19 specimens originated in the United States, Italy and Spain.

Germline values: CDR1 SEHNR, CDR2 FQNEAQ (reference sequence). The CDR3 has 17 residues. The germline V and J ends were trimmed by 4 bases and 2 bases, with 18 bases remaining between them. In the authors' workflow: It was from reference gene primer amplification that nucleated cell counts were estimated. Here immunoSEQ multiplex PCR was the method, and the copy in TCRdb shows in-frame clones only, minus some. V, J and clone size are those of that table, while D and trimming were read from the DNA. Of 70,000 to 90,000 clones listed, approximately 91% are singletons. This clonotype was obtained from a man aged 45 to 65 with acute or convalescent COVID-19. The sample consisted of peripheral blood. The chain joins TRBV7-9 to TRBJ2-1; a weak D match, TRBD2 (6 bases). CDR3 DNA sequence: TGTGCCAGCAGCTCCGGCCGGGCGGCGGGGACCTACAATGAGCAGTTCTTC. The encoded protein is CASSSGRAAGTYNEQFF.